The clone carrying this TCR beta chain has just one count. The sample belongs to a study of CD8+ T cells in alopecia areata. Study as a whole: Treatment ran 6 to 18 months, with 6 months of follow-up afterward.

Sequencing relied on a cDNA template that was reverse transcribed from extracted RNA. The method was immunoSEQ multiplex PCR; TCRdb's version includes in-frame clones alone and lacks a portion of them. Altogether approximately 150,000 clones are present, roughly nine tenths being singletons, with the ten largest covering roughly 13%. Treatment reported: oral pan-JAK inhibitor, 5-10 mg twice daily. PBMCs provided sorted CD4+ and CD8+ T cells. This CDR3 contains 16 residues. Trimming removed 6 bases from V and 7 bases from J; junction bases left unmatched: 14. Per germline, CDR1 LGHNT and CDR2 FRNRAP. This chain links TRBV12-5 with TRBJ2-5, with 10 bases aligning to TRBD2. This specimen was CD8+ T cells sorted from blood, taken at week 4, from a patient treated with tofacitinib. The sequence was collected from a human donor with alopecia areata. CDR3 residues: CASGPPAGGVRRTQYF. The CDR3 DNA follows: TGTGCTAGTGGGCCTCCAGCGGGAGGGGTTCGGCGGACCCAGTACTTC.